Below, 20 T cell receptor beta chains from the same sample are listed, as sequenced in a study of T cells in Graves' hyperthyroidism and ophthalmopathy. RNA transcripts gave rise to amplified TCR beta CDR3 regions. HTBI primers were the set used in a first-round RT-PCR of the TCR CDR3. Each CDR3 protein gets one entry after TCRdb re-called the multiplex PCR reads with MiXCR. The sample contains around 620,000 distinct CDR3 sequences, 14% of which appear only once. The sequencing input was blood. The receptors originated from a woman younger than 30 with Graves' ophthalmopathy.

This clonotype was counted at least ten times. V and J are TRBV10-3 and TRBJ2-3; D tentatively reads TRBD1 or TRBD2 (5 bases each). Trimming pared 10 bases from V and 4 bases from J, leaving 18 bases between. This CDR3 comprises 14 residues. Germline assignment: CDR1 ENHRY and CDR2 SYGVKD. CDR3 region: CATERGTGADTQYF. CDR3 DNA: TGTGCCACCGAACGAGGGACCGGGGCAGATACGCAGTATTTT.

V gene TRBV11-2 combines with J gene TRBJ1-2, with D hard to call. Between the trimmed V and J ends, which lost 5 bases and 5 bases, there was a span of 21 bases. The V gene's germline CDR1 is SGHAT and CDR2 FQNNGV. There are 16 residues in the CDR3. The CDR3 DNA reads as TGTGCCAGCAGCCCCATGGCTAAACAGCCACCTTATGGCTACACCTTC. Amino acid sequence: CASSPMAKQPPYGYTF.

The chain links TRBV3-1 to TRBJ2-2, with 8 bases identical to TRBD2. The junction had 18 bases not matched to a gene; V was cut back by 4 bases and J by 5 bases. The CDR3 is 19 amino acids. Germline V lookup: CDR1 LGHDT, CDR2 YNNKEL (reference sequence). The CDR3 nucleotides are TGTGCCAGCAGCCGCAGGCACCGGCCTGGGACTAGTAAGACCGGGGAGCTGTTTTTT. As protein: CASSRRHRPGTSKTGELFF.

This clonotype was observed many times. V and J are TRBV11-1 and TRBJ2-2, with 9 bases fitting TRBD1. The CDR3 runs 16 residues. V was clipped by 8 bases and J by 6 bases; unmatched bases: 13. Per germline, CDR1 SGHAT and CDR2 FQDESV (reference sequence). The chain's CDR3 is CASGKTGQGVPGELFF. The CDR3 coding sequence is TGTGCCAGCGGGAAAACGGGACAGGGCGTCCCCGGGGAGCTGTTTTTT.

This clonotype has at least ten counts. The chain employs TRBV28 and TRBJ2-1; D possibly uses TRBD1 or TRBD2 (6 bases each). Germline V gene lookup returns CDR1 MDHEN and CDR2 SYDVKM. Trimming stripped 5 bases from V and 4 bases from J, with 9 bases between. There are 13 residues in the CDR3. The CDR3 here is CASSQGGYNEQFF. Written as DNA, the CDR3 is TGTGCCAGCAGTCAAGGGGGGTACAATGAGCAGTTCTTC.

J is TRBJ2-1 and V is TRBV15, with D maybe TRBD2 (6 bases). The germline gives CDR1 LNHNV, CDR2 YYDKDF (reference sequence). With 1 base removed from V and 5 bases from J, the gap between germline ends came to 12 bases. This CDR3 spans 15 amino acids. The CDR3: CATSRVRLVDNEQFF. CDR3 bases: TGTGCCACCAGCAGAGTGCGACTAGTGGACAATGAGCAGTTCTTC.

This clonotype has ten or more counts. The CDR3 region is CASSVRDPRGEKLFF. Written as DNA, the CDR3 is TGTGCCAGCAGTGTCCGGGACCCCCGGGGTGAAAAACTGTTTTTT. This rearrangement joins TRBV6-1 to TRBJ1-4; tentatively, D is TRBD1 (5 bases). Germline loops: CDR1 MNHNS, CDR2 SASEGT. This CDR3 region has 15 residues. Trimming left V 4 bases short and J 7 bases short, with 16 bases between.

This clonotype was counted between two and nine times. The gene calls are TRBV4-1 and TRBJ2-7, with 9 bases lining up with TRBD2. The CDR3 is 15 residues long. Germline V gene data show CDR1 as MGHRA and CDR2 as YSYEKL. J gave up 2 bases and V 1 base, and 3 bases lay outside the gene matches. The CDR3 sequence: CASSQAAGGAYEQYF. The CDR3 nucleotides read TGCGCCAGCAGCCAAGCGGCGGGAGGGGCCTACGAGCAGTACTTC.

This clonotype was seen many times. The chain couples TRBV6-2 or TRBV6-3 to TRBJ2-7; possible D gene TRBD2, 5 bases. This CDR3 contains 14 residues. From germline, CDR1 is MNHEY and CDR2 SVGEGT. Trimming pared 0 bases from V and 2 bases from J, leaving 8 bases between. The DNA for the CDR3 is TGTGCCAGCAGTTACTCCGGGATGGCCTACGAGCAGTACTTC. Residues: CASSYSGMAYEQYF.

The table lists this clonotype with many counts. The chain recombines TRBV29-1 with TRBJ2-7, with 11 bases matching TRBD2. V shed 0 bases and J 2 bases; nucleotides not matched to a gene: 9. The CDR3 sequence is 17 residues long. Germline CDR1 and CDR2: SQVTM and ANQGSEA. In DNA, the CDR3 is TGCAGCGTTGAAGATGGAGGACTAGCGGGCTCCCCCTACGAGCAGTACTTC. It yields the protein CSVEDGGLAGSPYEQYF.

To note about this clonotype: One junction end disagrees with the germline gene, perhaps due to a read error. J is TRBJ2-4 and V is TRBV7-9; D unclear. This CDR3 is 15 amino acids long. Per germline, CDR1 SEHNR and CDR2 FQNEAQ (reference sequence). The DNA of the CDR3 is TGTGCCTGCAGCTTATGGGCCGGTTCCAAAAACATTCAGTACTTC. Protein: CACSLWAGSKNIQYF.

Ten or more counts support this clonotype. The chain carries TRBV6-1 and TRBJ1-1; D is unresolved. Looked up from germline, CDR1 is MNHNS and CDR2 is SASEGT. The CDR3 has 14 amino acids. Trimming removed 6 bases at V and 0 bases at J, with 11 bases between. Here the CDR3 DNA reads TGTGCCAGCAGGGCACTGAACGTGAACACTGAAGCTTTCTTT. It codes for CASRALNVNTEAFF.

This chain joins TRBV6-4 and TRBJ1-2; D call uncertain. The germline V and J ends were trimmed by 0 bases and 4 bases, with 12 bases remaining between them. This CDR3 comprises 15 residues. Germline V gene sequence: CDR1 MRHNA, CDR2 SNTAGT. CDR3 DNA sequence: TGTGCCAGCAGTGACTCGGCCAGCCTTGCCTATGGCTACACCTTC. This gives the protein CASSDSASLAYGYTF.

This clonotype appeared many times. The gene calls are TRBV28 and TRBJ1-1, with 8 bases fitting TRBD1. The CDR3 covers 13 residues. Losses at the gene ends were 4 bases for V and 8 bases for J; bases not matched to a gene: 6. The germline V gene encodes CDR1 MDHEN and CDR2 SYDVKM. This CDR3 is CASSSGQGGEAFF. CDR3 bases: TGTGCCAGCAGTTCAGGACAGGGTGGCGAAGCTTTCTTT. Complete variable domain (other parts from reference TRBV28 and TRBJ1-1): DVKVTQSSRYLVKRTGEKVFLECVQDMDHENMFWYRQDPGLGLRLIYFSYDVKMKEKGDIPEGYSVSREKKERFSLILESASTNQTSMYLCASSSGQGGEAFFGQGTRLTVV.

This clonotype was observed at least ten times. The genes are TRBV18 and TRBJ2-3; 9 nucleotides align to TRBD2. Germline-derived CDR1 and CDR2 are KGHSH and LQKENI. CDR3 length: 15 residues. Trimming cost V 3 bases and J 4 bases; bases outside gene matches: 5. The CDR3 nucleotides read TGTGCCAGCTCACCCGGGACTAGCTCTCCAGATACGCAGTATTTT. This codes for CASSPGTSSPDTQYF. Full variable domain (missing parts from reference TRBV18 and TRBJ2-3): NAGVMQNPRHLVRRRGQEARLRCSPMKGHSHVYWYRQLPEEGLKFMVYLQKENIIDESGMPKERFSAEFPKEGPSILRIQQVVRGDSAAYFCASSPGTSSPDTQYFGPGTRLTVL.

This clonotype came up many times. The rearrangement joins TRBV28 to TRBJ1-2, with D unresolved. CDR1 and CDR2 from the germline V gene are MDHEN and SYDVKM. Trimming shortened V by 6 bases and J by 4 bases, and 12 bases separated the two germline ends. CDR3 length: 13 residues. The CDR3 here is CASSPTSRYGYTF. The CDR3 DNA reads as TGTGCCAGCAGCCCCACCTCGCGCTATGGCTACACCTTC.

This clonotype has ten or more counts. This sequence joins TRBV7-9 and TRBJ1-1; D unresolved. The CDR3 is 9 residues long. The V end was cut by 7 bases, the J end by 6 bases, with 3 bases between. Per germline, CDR1 SEHNR and CDR2 FQNEAQ (reference sequence). CDR3 nucleotide sequence: TGTGCCAGCACCTCTGAAGCTTTCTTT. As protein: CASTSEAFF.

There are many counts of this clonotype. The gene calls are TRBV6-1 and TRBJ1-2; 7 bases are shared with TRBD1. V was clipped by 6 bases and J by 0 bases; unmatched bases: 7. The CDR3 is made up of 15 amino acids. Germline V gives CDR1 MNHNS, CDR2 SASEGT. The CDR3 is CASSDPGTANYGYTF. The CDR3 DNA follows: TGTGCCAGCAGCGACCCAGGGACAGCTAACTATGGCTACACCTTC.

Comments on this clonotype: A much more abundant neighbour one base away suggests this may be a read error. V and J are TRBV19 and TRBJ2-7, with 7 bases lining up with TRBD1. Trimming removed 5 bases from V and 3 bases from J; junction bases left unmatched: 16. Germline loops: CDR1 LNHDA, CDR2 SQIVND (reference sequence). This CDR3 region has 17 residues. CDR3 region: CASSENFTGTEHYEQYF. CDR3 nucleotide sequence: TGTGCCAGTAGTGAGAACTTTACCGGGACAGAACACTACGAGCAGTACTTC.

The chain is built from TRBV6-2 or TRBV6-3 and TRBJ2-7; a possible D gene is TRBD2 (6 bases). V was pared by 6 bases and J by 5 bases, with 17 bases between. The CDR3 covers 14 residues. The germline CDR1 and CDR2 sequences are MNHEY and SVGEGT. The CDR3 reads CASRLTREQHEQYF. DNA for the CDR3: TGTGCCAGCAGGCTGACTAGAGAGCAGCACGAGCAGTACTTC.